The 10 T cell receptor beta chains in this list originate from one sample, sequenced in a study of shared clonotypes between healthy human individuals. Sequenced by immunoSEQ multiplex PCR; TCRdb stores in-frame clones only, minus some. Here the sample spans around 980,000 clones, 70% to 80% being singletons. Input material: memory CD4+ T cells from PBMCs. Noted subset: CD45RA-negative fraction. The receptors stem from a man between 18 and 35 years old in good health. Some clones in this sample may be carry-over from other donors' samples.

The J gene is TRBJ1-4, the V gene TRBV27; weak D call: TRBD1 (5 bases). Germline CDR1 and CDR2: MNHEY and SMNVEV (reference sequence). CDR3 length: 14 residues. V dropped 3 bases and J dropped 8 bases, with 13 bases sitting between them. The CDR3 DNA follows: TGTGCCAGCAGTTTGGTGGGGGTTAGGGAAAAACTGTTTTTT. Protein sequence: CASSLVGVREKLFF. Full variable domain (outside the CDR3, taken from reference TRBV27 and TRBJ1-4): EAQVTQNPRYLITVTGKKLTVTCSQNMNHEYMSWYRQDPGLGLRQIYYSMNVEVTDKGDVPEGYKVSRKEKRNFPLILESPSPNQTSLYFCASSLVGVREKLFFGSGTQLSVL.

The chain links TRBV6-6 to TRBJ2-2, with 7 bases lining up with TRBD2. This CDR3 is 14 amino acids long. Germline V gene data show CDR1 as MNHNY and CDR2 as SVGAGI (reference sequence). Trimming removed 7 bases from V and 3 bases from J; junction bases left unmatched: 5. CDR3 DNA: TGTGCCAGCACCCGGGAGGCTGACACCGGGGAGCTGTTTTTT. Translated: CASTREADTGELFF.

The chain joins TRBV13 to TRBJ2-3, with TRBD2 identical over 14 bases. The V segment lost 4 bases and the J segment 1 base; nucleotides outside the gene matches: 13. Germline V gives CDR1 PRHDT, CDR2 FYEKMQ (reference sequence). This CDR3 region has 20 residues. In DNA, the CDR3 is TGTGCCAGCAGCTCCCGACTAGCGGGAGGGCCATTCTCGGGCACAGATACGCAGTATTTT. This codes for CASSSRLAGGPFSGTDTQYF.

This clone was observed once. The chain employs TRBV5-8 and TRBJ2-1, with 7 positions matching TRBD1. V was clipped by 0 bases and J by 7 bases; unmatched bases: 4. The CDR3 is made up of 14 amino acids. The germline V gene has CDR1 SGHTS and CDR2 YDEGEE. The CDR3 here is CASSLGTGWNEQFF. The CDR3 DNA sequence: TGTGCCAGCAGCTTGGGGACAGGTTGGAATGAGCAGTTCTTC.

In regard to this clone: A far more abundant clone sits one base away, making this likely a read error. The rearrangement links TRBV30 to TRBJ2-5, with a weak D call TRBD2 (5 bases). This CDR3 has 12 amino acids. Germline values: CDR1 GTSNPN, CDR2 SVGIG (reference sequence). Trimming stripped 0 bases from V and 11 bases from J, with 13 bases between. The CDR3, as DNA: TGTGCCTGGAGTGTACCCGACTACGGGCAGTACTTC. This gives the protein CAWSVPDYGQYF.

The rearrangement uses TRBV5-1 and TRBJ1-1; the D gene is possibly TRBD1 (5 bases). The CDR3 runs to 13 residues. V gave up 0 bases and J gave up 6 bases, with 9 bases separating them. The germline V gene has CDR1 SGHRS and CDR2 YFSETQ. CDR3 sequence reads: CASSLGGDPEAFF. In DNA form, the CDR3 reads TGCGCCAGCAGCTTGGGAGGGGACCCTGAAGCTTTCTTT.

The J gene is TRBJ1-4, the V gene TRBV7-9, with D tentatively TRBD1 (5 bases). The CDR3 is made up of 15 amino acids. Germline assignment: CDR1 SEHNR and CDR2 FQNEAQ (reference sequence). Trimming removed 4 bases at V and 7 bases at J, with 16 bases between. The CDR3 bases are TGTGCCAGCAGCTGGGGACCGGTGAACGGTGAAAAACTGTTTTTT. It codes for CASSWGPVNGEKLFF.

The rearrangement joins TRBV6-1 to TRBJ2-7; D is uncertain. Trimming removed 2 bases from V and 1 base from J, with 9 bases in between. Germline V CDR1 and CDR2: MNHNS, SASEGT. The CDR3 runs to 14 residues. CDR3 sequence (DNA): TGTGCCAGCAGTGAACAATCCCAGTCCTACGAGCAGTACTTC. It codes for CASSEQSQSYEQYF.

For this clone: This probably arose from a read error, given a far larger clone one base away. The genes are TRBV9 and TRBJ2-1; D remains ambiguous. The CDR3 has 15 amino acids. V was pared by 0 bases and J by 2 bases, with 9 bases between. Germline V lookup: CDR1 SGDLS, CDR2 YYNGEE. CDR3 DNA: TGTGCCAGCAGCGTAGACCTCCGGCCCTACAATGAGCAGTTCTTC. This sequence encodes CASSVDLRPYNEQFF.

The genes are TRBV29-1 and TRBJ1-5; perhaps TRBD1 as D (5 bases). The V gene lost 4 bases and the J gene lost 4 bases, with 11 bases spanning the gap. Germline CDR1 is SQVTM and CDR2 is ANQGSEA. The CDR3 covers 13 residues. CDR3 nucleotide sequence: TGCAGCGTTGGCGCAGCAGGGAATCAGCCCCAGCATTTT. Its protein is CSVGAAGNQPQHF.